These T cell receptor beta chains were read from a single sample in a study of blood T cells in healthy people across ages. TCRdb itself ran the 5' RACE reads through MiXCR, one entry per CDR3 protein. The top ten hold roughly a fifth of the sample, which has about a million distinct CDR3 sequences, roughly 51% seen once. The sequenced sample was blood. These receptor sequences come from an older woman in good health. CDR3s include the opening cysteine and the closing phenylalanine or tryptophan. The D gene is left open where the match is weak. Clone size, where shown, is once, few, many, or a class for clones that have expanded.

D: TRBD2
V: TRBV3-1
J: TRBJ2-1
size: .
DNA: TGTGCCAGCACGTCCCTCCTCCCAGCGGGAGAAAGAAATGAGCAGTTCTTC
CDR3: CASTSLLPAGERNEQFF

D: .
V: TRBV21-1
J: TRBJ2-5
size: .
DNA: TGTGCCAGCAGCACGGGGACAGCGTTCACCGATCTCCTACGGTTTGAGCAGTACTTC
CDR3: CASSTGTAFTDLLRFEQYF

D: .
V: TRBV4-1
J: TRBJ2-3
size: .
DNA: TGCGCCAGCAGCCAAGTATTTGGAGATACGCAGTATTTT
CDR3: CASSQVFGDTQYF

D: .
V: TRBV15
J: TRBJ2-4
size: .
DNA: TGTGCCACCAGCAGAGACAGGGTTCCGACAAACATTCAGTACTTC
CDR3: CATSRDRVPTNIQYF

D: .
V: TRBV29-1
J: TRBJ2-7
size: .
DNA: TGCAGCGTTAGAATACTACAGGGAACCTACGAGCAGTACTTC
CDR3: CSVRILQGTYEQYF

D: TRBD1
V: TRBV20-1
J: TRBJ1-5
size: .
DNA: TGCAGTGCTAGGAAACAGGGGCCGGGGCAGCCCCAGCATTTT
CDR3: CSARKQGPGQPQHF

D: .
V: TRBV18
J: TRBJ2-1
size: once
DNA: TGTGCCAGCTCACCAATAAGACAGAAAAGCTCCTACAATGAGCAGTTCTTC
CDR3: CASSPIRQKSSYNEQFF

D: TRBD1
V: TRBV28
J: TRBJ2-1
size: .
DNA: TGTTCCAGCATTGCACAGGGGACGTACAATGAGCAGTTCTTC
CDR3: CSSIAQGTYNEQFF

D: TRBD2
V: TRBV10-3
J: TRBJ2-7
size: few
DNA: TGTGCCATCAGTGACAGGGAGGGGTCCTACGAGCAGTACTTC
CDR3: CAISDREGSYEQYF

D: .
V: TRBV6-1
J: TRBJ2-1
size: .
DNA: TGTGCCAGCAGTCTTATCTCAGGCGGGCCCTACAATGAGCAGTTCTTC
CDR3: CASSLISGGPYNEQFF

D: TRBD1
V: TRBV28
J: TRBJ2-5
size: .
DNA: TGTGCCAGCACTGTCCCGGGACAGGGGCGCAAAAGCGTTGAGACCCAGTACTTC
CDR3: CASTVPGQGRKSVETQYF

D: .
V: TRBV29-1
J: TRBJ2-3
size: .
DNA: TGCAGCGTTGAAGATTTGCCCCGCACAGATACGCAGTATTTT
CDR3: CSVEDLPRTDTQYF

D: TRBD2
V: TRBV10-3
J: TRBJ2-7
size: once
DNA: TGTGCCATCAGTGAGTCGGGTAGCGGGAGGGGCCGGCGCTACGAGCAGTACTTC
CDR3: CAISESGSGRGRRYEQYF

D: .
V: TRBV7-2
J: TRBJ1-4
size: .
DNA: TGTGCCAGCAGCTTTAGGAGTTCTAATGAAAAACTGTTTTTT
CDR3: CASSFRSSNEKLFF

D: TRBD2
V: TRBV20-1
J: TRBJ2-3
size: .
DNA: TGCAGTGCTACCCCCCAAGCGGGACCCACAGATACGCAGTATTTT
CDR3: CSATPQAGPTDTQYF

D: .
V: TRBV4-2
J: TRBJ1-5
size: .
DNA: TGTGCCAGCAGCCAGCAGAAAAGGCAGCCCCAGCATTTT
CDR3: CASSQQKRQPQHF

D: .
V: TRBV7-2
J: TRBJ1-6
size: few
DNA: TGTGCCAGCAGCTACGACAGAAGCTCCTATAATTCACCCCTCCACTTT
CDR3: CASSYDRSSYNSPLHF

D: TRBD2
V: TRBV20-1
J: TRBJ2-7
size: .
DNA: TGCAGTGCTAGTCCTAGCGGGAGTGGATACGAGCAGTACTTC
CDR3: CSASPSGSGYEQYF

D: .
V: TRBV5-1
J: TRBJ2-7
size: few
DNA: TGCGCCAGCAGCTCGTCGGGAGCTGGCTACGAGCAGTACTTC
CDR3: CASSSSGAGYEQYF

D: .
V: TRBV3-1
J: TRBJ1-5
size: few
DNA: TGTGCCAGCAGCCAAGGAAGAGGGATAAATCAGCCCCAGCATTTT
CDR3: CASSQGRGINQPQHF

D: .
V: TRBV21-1
J: TRBJ2-7
size: .
DNA: TGTGCCAGCCTGTCTCCTCTAGCGGGAGTCCACGAGCAGTACTTC
CDR3: CASLSPLAGVHEQYF

D: .
V: TRBV20-1
J: TRBJ2-3
size: .
DNA: TGCAGTGCTAGAAGAGGACAGTCTAGCACAGATACGCAGTATTTT
CDR3: CSARRGQSSTDTQYF

D: .
V: TRBV28
J: TRBJ2-1
size: .
DNA: TGTGCCAGCAGCCCGGCGGGCAGCCAGTACAATGAGCAGTTCTTC
CDR3: CASSPAGSQYNEQFF

D: .
V: TRBV4-3
J: TRBJ2-6
size: .
DNA: TGCGCCAGCAGCCAAGTCGGGGCGGGAACTGGGGCCAACGTCCTGACTTTC
CDR3: CASSQVGAGTGANVLTF

D: .
V: TRBV7-2
J: TRBJ2-3
size: .
DNA: TGTGCCAGAAGCTTAGACGGGAAAGGCGCAGATACGCAGTATTTT
CDR3: CARSLDGKGADTQYF

D: TRBD1
V: TRBV28
J: TRBJ2-7
size: once
DNA: TGTACCAGCAGTTTAGTTTACCTGGACAGGTCGTCCTACGAGCAGTACTTC
CDR3: CTSSLVYLDRSSYEQYF

D: .
V: TRBV7-2
J: TRBJ2-1
size: .
DNA: TGTGCCAGCAGCTTAGCGCAGGGATGGGCGTTCTTC
CDR3: CASSLAQGWAFF

D: .
V: TRBV3-1
J: TRBJ1-6
size: .
DNA: TGTGCCAGCAGCCAAGAAATGGTGTGGACGGATAATTCACCCCTCCACTTT
CDR3: CASSQEMVWTDNSPLHF

D: TRBD2
V: TRBV20-1
J: TRBJ2-7
size: .
DNA: TGCAGTGCTAGTGACCGGCGGGAGGGACTCTCCGAGCAGTACTTC
CDR3: CSASDRREGLSEQYF

D: .
V: TRBV4-3
J: TRBJ1-1
size: .
DNA: TGCGCCAGCAGCCAGAGGGCTCCGAACACTGAAGCTTTCTTT
CDR3: CASSQRAPNTEAFF

D: .
V: TRBV6-5
J: TRBJ2-3
size: .
DNA: TGTGCCAGCGGTTACGAGGCGAGCAAAAGCACAGATACGCAGTATTTT
CDR3: CASGYEASKSTDTQYF

D: .
V: TRBV7-8
J: TRBJ2-7
size: .
DNA: TGTGCCAGCAGCCTGACACAGAGCTCCTACGAGCAGTACTTC
CDR3: CASSLTQSSYEQYF

D: .
V: TRBV10-3
J: TRBJ1-2
size: few
DNA: TGTGCCATCAGTGACTACTATGGCTACACCTTC
CDR3: CAISDYYGYTF

D: .
V: TRBV20-1
J: TRBJ1-1
size: .
DNA: TGCAGTGCTACGGTTGACACTGAAGCTTTCTTT
CDR3: CSATVDTEAFF

D: .
V: TRBV20-1
J: TRBJ2-3
size: .
DNA: TGCAGTGCTAGAGACGAAAGCACAGATACGCAGTATTTT
CDR3: CSARDESTDTQYF

D: .
V: TRBV10-1
J: TRBJ2-7
size: .
DNA: TGCGCCAGCACTGGGGATCGCTACGAGCAGTACTTC
CDR3: CASTGDRYEQYF

D: .
V: TRBV29-1
J: TRBJ2-3
size: .
DNA: TGCAGCGTTGAAGTCCGTCTGTGGGGAGATTTTGCAGATACGCAGTATTTT
CDR3: CSVEVRLWGDFADTQYF

D: .
V: TRBV9
J: TRBJ2-4
size: .
DNA: TGTGCCAGCAGCGTAGGTGCGGGGGCCAAGAGGGAGCAGTACTTC
CDR3: CASSVGAGAKREQYF

D: .
V: TRBV4-3
J: TRBJ2-1
size: .
DNA: TGCGCCAGCAGCCCGTATAGCTTCGACAATGAGCAGTTCTTC
CDR3: CASSPYSFDNEQFF

D: .
V: TRBV5-1
J: TRBJ2-5
size: .
DNA: TGCGCCAGCAACTCTGGAGGCTCCAAGGAGACCCAGTACTTC
CDR3: CASNSGGSKETQYF